This T cell receptor beta chain was captured by sequencing in a study of T cell changes during pregnancy in multiple sclerosis. Some clones are missing from TCRdb's copy, which holds only in-frame ones; the method was immunoSEQ multiplex PCR. This table holds 65,000 to 90,000 clones, nearly 95% found once. This sequence was found in a female donor with multiple sclerosis, enrolled in a pregnancy study. This specimen consisted of CD4+ T cells from peripheral blood mononuclear cells, obtained after pregnancy.

The CDR3 here is CASSDPENIQYF. DNA of the CDR3: TGTGCCAGCAGTGACCCTGAAAACATTCAGTACTTC. The V and J genes are TRBV2 and TRBJ2-4, with unresolved D. CDR1 SNHLY and CDR2 FYNNEI come from the germline V gene. The CDR3 is 12 amino acids. Trimming left V 3 bases short and J 5 bases short, with 5 bases between. The full variable domain, rest sourced from reference TRBV2 and TRBJ2-4, is EPEVTQTPSHQVTQMGQEVILRCVPISNHLYFYWYRQILGQKVEFLVSFYNNEISEKSEIFDDQFSVERPDGSNFTLKIRSTKLEDSAMYFCASSDPENIQYFGAGTRLSVL.